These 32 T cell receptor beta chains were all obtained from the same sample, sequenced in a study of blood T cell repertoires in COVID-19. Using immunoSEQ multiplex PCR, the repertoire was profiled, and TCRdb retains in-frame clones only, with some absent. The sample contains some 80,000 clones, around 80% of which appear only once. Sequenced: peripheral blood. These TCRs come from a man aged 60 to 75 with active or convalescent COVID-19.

CDR3 bases: TGTGCCAGCAGCCGGAGTAACACTGAAGCTTTCTTT. Its protein is CASSRSNTEAFF. The chain recombines TRBV11-2 with TRBJ1-1; D not resolved. The CDR3 length is 12 residues. Germline CDR1 SGHAT, CDR2 FQNNGV. V was pared by 5 bases and J by 2 bases, with 6 bases between.

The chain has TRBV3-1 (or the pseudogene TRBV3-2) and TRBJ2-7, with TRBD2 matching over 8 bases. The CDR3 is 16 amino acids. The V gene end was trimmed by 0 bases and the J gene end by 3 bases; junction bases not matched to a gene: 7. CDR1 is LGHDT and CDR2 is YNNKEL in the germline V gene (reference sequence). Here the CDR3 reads CASSQDGTGGVYEQYF. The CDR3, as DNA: TGTGCCAGCAGCCAAGACGGGACGGGGGGGGTCTACGAGCAGTACTTC.

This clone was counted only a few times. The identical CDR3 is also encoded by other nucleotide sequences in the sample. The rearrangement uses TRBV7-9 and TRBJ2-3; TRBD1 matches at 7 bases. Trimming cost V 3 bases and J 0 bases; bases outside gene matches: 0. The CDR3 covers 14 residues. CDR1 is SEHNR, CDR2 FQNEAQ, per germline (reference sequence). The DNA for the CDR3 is TGTGCCAGCAGCTTGACAGGGAGCACAGATACGCAGTATTTT. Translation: CASSLTGSTDTQYF.

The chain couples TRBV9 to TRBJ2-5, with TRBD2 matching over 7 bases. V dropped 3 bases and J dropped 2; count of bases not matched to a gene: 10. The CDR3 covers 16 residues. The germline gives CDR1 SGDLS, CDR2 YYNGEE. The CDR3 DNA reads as TGTGCCAGCAGCGCAGAATCGGGGGGACGGCAAGAGACCCAGTACTTC. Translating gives CASSAESGGRQETQYF.

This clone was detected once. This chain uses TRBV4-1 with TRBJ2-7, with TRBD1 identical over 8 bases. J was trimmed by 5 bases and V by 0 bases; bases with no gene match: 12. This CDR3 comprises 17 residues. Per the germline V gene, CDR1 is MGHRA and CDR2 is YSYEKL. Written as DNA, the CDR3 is TGCGCCAGCAGCCAAGAAGGCGGCGGACAGGGTTCAAACGAGCAGTACTTC. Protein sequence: CASSQEGGGQGSNEQYF.

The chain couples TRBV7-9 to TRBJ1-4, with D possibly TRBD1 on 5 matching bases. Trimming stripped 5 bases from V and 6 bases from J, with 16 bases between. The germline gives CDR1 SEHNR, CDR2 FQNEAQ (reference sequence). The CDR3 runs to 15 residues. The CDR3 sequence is CASSPPGGGDEKLFF. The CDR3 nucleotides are TGTGCCAGCAGCCCACCCGGGGGGGGAGATGAAAAACTGTTTTTT.

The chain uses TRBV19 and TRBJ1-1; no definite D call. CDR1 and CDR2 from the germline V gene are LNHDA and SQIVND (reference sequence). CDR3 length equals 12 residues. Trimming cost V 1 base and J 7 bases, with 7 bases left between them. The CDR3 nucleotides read TGTGCCAGTAGTATAGGTACAGATGAAGCTTTCTTT. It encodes CASSIGTDEAFF.

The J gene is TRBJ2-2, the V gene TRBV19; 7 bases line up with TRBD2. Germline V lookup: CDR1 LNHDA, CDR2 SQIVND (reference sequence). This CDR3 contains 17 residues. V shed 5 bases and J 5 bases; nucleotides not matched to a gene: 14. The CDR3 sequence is CASSAHSAGLRTGELFF. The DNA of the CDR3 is TGTGCCAGTAGTGCCCATTCAGCGGGACTCCGGACCGGGGAGCTGTTTTTT.

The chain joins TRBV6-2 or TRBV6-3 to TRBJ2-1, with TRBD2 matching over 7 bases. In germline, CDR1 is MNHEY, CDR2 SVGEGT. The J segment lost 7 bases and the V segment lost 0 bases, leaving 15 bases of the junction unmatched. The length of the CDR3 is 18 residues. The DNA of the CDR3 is TGTGCCAGCAGTTACTCCGCTAGCGGTCAGAGCGTTGATAATGAGCAGTTCTTC. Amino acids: CASSYSASGQSVDNEQFF.

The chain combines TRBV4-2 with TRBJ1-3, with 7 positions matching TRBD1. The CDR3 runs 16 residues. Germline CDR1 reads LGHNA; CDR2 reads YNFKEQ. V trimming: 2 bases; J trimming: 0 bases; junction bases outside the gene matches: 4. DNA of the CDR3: TGTGCCAGCAGCCAATCGACAGGGAGCTCTGGAAACACCATATATTTT. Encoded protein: CASSQSTGSSGNTIYF.

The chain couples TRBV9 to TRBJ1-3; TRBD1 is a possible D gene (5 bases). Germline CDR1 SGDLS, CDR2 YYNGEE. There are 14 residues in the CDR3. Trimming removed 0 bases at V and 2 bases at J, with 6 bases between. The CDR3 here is CASSVEGAGNTIYF. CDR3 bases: TGTGCCAGCAGCGTAGAAGGGGCTGGAAACACCATATATTTT.

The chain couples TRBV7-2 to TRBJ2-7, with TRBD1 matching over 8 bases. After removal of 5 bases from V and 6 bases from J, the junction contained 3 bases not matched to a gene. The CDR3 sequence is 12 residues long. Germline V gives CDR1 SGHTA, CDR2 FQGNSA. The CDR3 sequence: CASSVTGGEQYF. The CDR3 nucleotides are TGTGCCAGCAGCGTCACAGGGGGCGAGCAGTACTTC.

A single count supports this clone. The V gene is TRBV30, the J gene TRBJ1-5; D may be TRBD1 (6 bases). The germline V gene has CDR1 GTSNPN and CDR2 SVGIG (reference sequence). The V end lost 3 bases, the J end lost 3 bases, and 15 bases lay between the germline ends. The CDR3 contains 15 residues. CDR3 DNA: TGTGCCTGGAGACAGGGATTTGGATCCAATCAGCCCCAGCATTTT. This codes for CAWRQGFGSNQPQHF.

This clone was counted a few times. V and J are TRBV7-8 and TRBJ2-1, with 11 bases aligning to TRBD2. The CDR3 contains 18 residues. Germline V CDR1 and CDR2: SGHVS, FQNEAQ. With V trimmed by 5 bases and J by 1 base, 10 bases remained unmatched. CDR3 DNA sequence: TGTGCCAGCAGCGTCTACTCTAGCGGGGGGCTTTCCTACAATGAGCAGTTCTTC. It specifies CASSVYSSGGLSYNEQFF. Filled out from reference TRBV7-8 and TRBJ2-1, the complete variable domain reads GAGVSQSPRYKVAKRGQDVALRCDPISGHVSLFWYQQALGQGPEFLTYFQNEAQLDKSGLPSDRFFAERPEGSVSTLKIQRTQQEDSAVYLCASSVYSSGGLSYNEQFFGPGTRLTVL.

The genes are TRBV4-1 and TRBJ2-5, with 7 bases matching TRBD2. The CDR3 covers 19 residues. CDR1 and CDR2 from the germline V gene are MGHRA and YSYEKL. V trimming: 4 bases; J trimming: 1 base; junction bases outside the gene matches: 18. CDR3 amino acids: CASSPERSAVVAGQETQYF. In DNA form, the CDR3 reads TGCGCCAGCAGCCCAGAAAGATCGGCGGTGGTAGCGGGCCAAGAGACCCAGTACTTC.

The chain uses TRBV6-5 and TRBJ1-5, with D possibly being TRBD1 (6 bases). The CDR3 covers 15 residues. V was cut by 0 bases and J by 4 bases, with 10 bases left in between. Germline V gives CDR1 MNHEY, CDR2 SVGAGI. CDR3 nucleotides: TGTGCCAGCAGTTACTCAAACACAGGGAATCAGCCCCAGCATTTT. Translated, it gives CASSYSNTGNQPQHF.

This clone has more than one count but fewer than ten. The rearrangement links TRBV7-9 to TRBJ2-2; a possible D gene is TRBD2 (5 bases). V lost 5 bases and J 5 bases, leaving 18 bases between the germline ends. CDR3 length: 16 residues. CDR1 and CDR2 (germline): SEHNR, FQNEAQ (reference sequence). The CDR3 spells CASSPPLPRVTGELFF. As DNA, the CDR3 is TGTGCCAGCAGCCCCCCCCTCCCGCGGGTTACCGGGGAGCTGTTTTTT.

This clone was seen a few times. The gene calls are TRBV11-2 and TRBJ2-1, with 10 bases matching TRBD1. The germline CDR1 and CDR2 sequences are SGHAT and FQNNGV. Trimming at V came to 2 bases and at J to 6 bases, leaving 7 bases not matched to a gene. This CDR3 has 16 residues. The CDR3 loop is CASSLNLGQGGNEQFF. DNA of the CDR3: TGTGCCAGCAGCTTAAACCTTGGACAGGGGGGCAATGAGCAGTTCTTC.

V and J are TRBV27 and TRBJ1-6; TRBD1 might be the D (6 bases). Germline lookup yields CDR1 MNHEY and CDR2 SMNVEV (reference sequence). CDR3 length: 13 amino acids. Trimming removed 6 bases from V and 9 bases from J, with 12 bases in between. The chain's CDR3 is CASRQGGSSPLHF. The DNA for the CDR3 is TGTGCCAGCAGACAGGGCGGTAGTTCACCCCTCCACTTT.

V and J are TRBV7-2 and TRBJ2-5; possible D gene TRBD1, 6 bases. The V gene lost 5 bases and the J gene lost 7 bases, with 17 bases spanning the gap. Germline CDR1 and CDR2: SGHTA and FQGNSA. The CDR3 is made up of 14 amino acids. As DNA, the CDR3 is TGTGCCAGCAGCCCACCACAGGGAAGGGCGACCCAGTACTTC. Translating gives CASSPPQGRATQYF.

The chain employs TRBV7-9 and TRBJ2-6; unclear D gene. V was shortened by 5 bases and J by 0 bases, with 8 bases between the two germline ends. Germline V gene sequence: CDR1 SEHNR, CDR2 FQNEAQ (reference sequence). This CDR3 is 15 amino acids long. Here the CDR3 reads CASSQVVSGANVLTF. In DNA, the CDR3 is TGTGCCAGCAGCCAGGTCGTCTCTGGGGCCAACGTCCTGACTTTC.

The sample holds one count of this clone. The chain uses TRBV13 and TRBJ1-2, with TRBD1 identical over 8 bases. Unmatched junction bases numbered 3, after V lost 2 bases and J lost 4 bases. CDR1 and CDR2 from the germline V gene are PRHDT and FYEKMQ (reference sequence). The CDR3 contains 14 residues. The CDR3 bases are TGTGCCAGCAGCTTAAATACAGGGGGCTATGGCTACACCTTC. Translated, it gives CASSLNTGGYGYTF.

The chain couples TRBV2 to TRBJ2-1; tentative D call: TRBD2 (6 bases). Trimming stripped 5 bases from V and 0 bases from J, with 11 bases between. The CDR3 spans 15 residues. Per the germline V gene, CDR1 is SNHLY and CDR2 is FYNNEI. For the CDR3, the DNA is TGTGCCAGCAGTCGGGACTTAAGCTCCTACAATGAGCAGTTCTTC. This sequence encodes CASSRDLSSYNEQFF.

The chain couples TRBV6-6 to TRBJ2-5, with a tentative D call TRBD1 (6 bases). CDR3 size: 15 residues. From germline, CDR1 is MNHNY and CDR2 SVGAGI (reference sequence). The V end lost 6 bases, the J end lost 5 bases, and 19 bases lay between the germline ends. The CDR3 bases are TGTGCCAGCAGGGAGCAGACAGGCCCGCGGGAGACCCAGTACTTC. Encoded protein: CASREQTGPRETQYF.

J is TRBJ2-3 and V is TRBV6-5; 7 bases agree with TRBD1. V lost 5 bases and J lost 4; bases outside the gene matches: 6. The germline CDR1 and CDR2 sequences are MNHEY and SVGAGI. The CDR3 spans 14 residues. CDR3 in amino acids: CASSKQGIADTQYF. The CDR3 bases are TGTGCCAGCAGTAAACAGGGGATAGCAGATACGCAGTATTTT.

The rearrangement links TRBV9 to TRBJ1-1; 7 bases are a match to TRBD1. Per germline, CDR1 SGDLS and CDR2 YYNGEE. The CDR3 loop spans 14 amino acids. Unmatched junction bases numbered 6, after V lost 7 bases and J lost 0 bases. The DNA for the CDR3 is TGTGCCAGCGCTGACAGGGAGATGAACACTGAAGCTTTCTTT. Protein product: CASADREMNTEAFF.

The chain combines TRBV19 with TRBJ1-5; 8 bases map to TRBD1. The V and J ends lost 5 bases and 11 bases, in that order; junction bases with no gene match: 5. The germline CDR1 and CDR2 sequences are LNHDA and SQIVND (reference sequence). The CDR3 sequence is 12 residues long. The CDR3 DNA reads TGTGCCAGTAGTCCACGACAGGGGTCCCAGCATTTT. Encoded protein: CASSPRQGSQHF.

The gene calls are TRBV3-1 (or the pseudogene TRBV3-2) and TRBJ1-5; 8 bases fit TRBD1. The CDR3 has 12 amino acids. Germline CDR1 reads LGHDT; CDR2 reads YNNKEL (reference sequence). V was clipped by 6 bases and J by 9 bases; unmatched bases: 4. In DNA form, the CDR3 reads TGTGCCAGCAGGGCAGGGACAGGGCCCCAGCATTTT. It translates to CASRAGTGPQHF.

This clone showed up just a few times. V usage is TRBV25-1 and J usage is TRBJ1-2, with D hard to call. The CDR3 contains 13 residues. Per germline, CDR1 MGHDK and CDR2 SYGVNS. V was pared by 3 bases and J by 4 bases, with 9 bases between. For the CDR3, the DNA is TGTGCCAGCAGTGATGTCAGTGGCTATGGCTACACCTTC. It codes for CASSDVSGYGYTF.

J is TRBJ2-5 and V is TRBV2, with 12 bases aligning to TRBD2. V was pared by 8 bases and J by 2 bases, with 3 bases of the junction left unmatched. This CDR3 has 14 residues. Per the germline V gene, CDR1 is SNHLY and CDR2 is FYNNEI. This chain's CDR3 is CASLGLAGQETQYF. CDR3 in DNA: TGTGCCAGCCTCGGACTAGCGGGGCAAGAGACCCAGTACTTC.

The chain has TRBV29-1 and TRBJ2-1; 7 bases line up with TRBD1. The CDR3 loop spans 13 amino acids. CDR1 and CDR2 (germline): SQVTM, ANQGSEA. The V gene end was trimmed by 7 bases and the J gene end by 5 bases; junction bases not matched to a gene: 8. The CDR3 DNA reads TGCAGCGCCCCAGAGGGACAGCACAATGAGCAGTTCTTC. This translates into CSAPEGQHNEQFF.

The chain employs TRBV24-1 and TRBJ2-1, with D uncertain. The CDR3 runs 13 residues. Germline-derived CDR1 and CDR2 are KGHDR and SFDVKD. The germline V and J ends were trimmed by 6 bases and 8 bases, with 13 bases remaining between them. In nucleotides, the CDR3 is TGTGCCACCAGTACCGACCGGGTCCATGAGCAGTTCTTC. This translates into CATSTDRVHEQFF.